A selection of T cell receptor beta chains follows, all from one sample in a study of shared clonotypes between healthy human individuals. Repertoires were generated with immunoSEQ multiplex PCR, while TCRdb's copy carries only in-frame clones and drops some. The sample lists 2 million or so clones; just under 95% were seen once. The specimen sequenced was naive CD8+ T cells sorted from blood. The source of these receptors is a man younger than 30 in good health. Both conserved end residues are part of each CDR3. The order of the fields is CDR3 protein, CDR3 DNA, clone size, J gene, D gene, V gene. D genes are given only for firm matches. Clone size is stated in some rows and not others, as once, few, many or a class when expanded.

CDR3: CASSLAGAGGSFQDTQYF; DNA: TGTGCCAGCAGCTTAGCGGGCGCTGGCGGGAGCTTTCAAGATACGCAGTATTTT; size: -; J: TRBJ2-3; D: TRBD2; V: TRBV7-9
CDR3: CASSLGAGTEAFF; DNA: TGTGCCAGCAGCTTAGGGGCGGGCACTGAAGCTTTCTTT; size: -; J: TRBJ1-1; D: -; V: TRBV7-6
CDR3: CASNPVGDTNTEAFF; DNA: TGTGCCAGCAACCCCGTGGGGGACACGAACACTGAAGCTTTCTTT; size: -; J: TRBJ1-1; D: -; V: TRBV5-6
CDR3: CASSPTVAYEQYF; DNA: TGTGCCAGCTCACCAACCGTGGCCTACGAGCAGTACTTC; size: -; J: TRBJ2-7; D: -; V: TRBV18
CDR3: CATLFSGTGGEEAFF; DNA: TGTGCCACCCTGTTCTCCGGGACAGGGGGGGAGGAAGCTTTCTTT; size: -; J: TRBJ1-1; D: TRBD1; V: TRBV25-1
CDR3: CASSYFAGTEAFF; DNA: TGTGCCAGCAGTTACTTCGCCGGGACTGAAGCTTTCTTT; size: -; J: TRBJ1-1; D: -; V: TRBV6-5
CDR3: CASSSLSGEMAEAFF; DNA: TGTGCCAGCAGCTCCCTTTCGGGGGAGATGGCTGAAGCTTTCTTT; size: -; J: TRBJ1-1; D: -; V: TRBV7-9
CDR3: CASSDVTEWCF; DNA: TGTGCCAGCAGTGACGTGACAGAGTGGTGCTTC; size: -; J: TRBJ2-7; D: -; V: TRBV2
CDR3: CASSQVANPHPTSIDEQFF; DNA: TGCGCCAGCAGCCAAGTAGCCAACCCTCACCCAACCTCAATAGATGAGCAGTTCTTC; size: once; J: TRBJ2-1; D: -; V: TRBV4-1
CDR3: CASSLVGVGNSPLHF; DNA: TGTGCCAGTAGTCTAGTCGGGGTAGGCAATTCACCCCTCCACTTT; size: few; J: TRBJ1-6; D: -; V: TRBV19
CDR3: CASSTVALSSYNSPLHF; DNA: TGTGCCAGTAGTACCGTGGCGTTGAGCTCCTATAATTCACCCCTCCACTTT; size: -; J: TRBJ1-6; D: -; V: TRBV19
CDR3: CASSYRRGEGPNEKLFF; DNA: TGTGCCAGCAGCTACCGCCGGGGGGAGGGGCCTAATGAAAAACTGTTTTTT; size: -; J: TRBJ1-4; D: -; V: TRBV7-9
CDR3: CASSLTLNTEAFF; DNA: TGTGCCAGCAGCTTGACACTTAACACTGAAGCTTTCTTT; size: few; J: TRBJ1-1; D: -; V: TRBV11-2
CDR3: CASSQGLWVQQYF; DNA: TGTGCCAGCAGCCAAGGTCTGTGGGTGCAGCAGTACTTC; size: -; J: TRBJ2-7; D: -; V: TRBV14
CDR3: CASSLLPGNTGELFF; DNA: TGTGCCAGCAGTTTATTGCCCGGGAACACCGGGGAGCTGTTTTTT; size: -; J: TRBJ2-2; D: -; V: TRBV27
CDR3: CASSLAAGIHNSPLHF; DNA: TGTGCCAGCAGCTTAGCGGCCGGGATTCATAATTCACCCCTCCACTTT; size: -; J: TRBJ1-6; D: -; V: TRBV7-2
CDR3: CASSLGGTSGPLYNEQFF; DNA: TGTGCCAGCAGCTTAGGCGGGACTAGCGGCCCCCTATACAATGAGCAGTTCTTC; size: -; J: TRBJ2-1; D: TRBD2; V: TRBV7-2
CDR3: CASSPDREYETQYF; DNA: TGTGCCAGCAGTCCCGACAGGGAATATGAGACCCAGTACTTC; size: -; J: TRBJ2-5; D: TRBD1; V: TRBV5-6
CDR3: CATSSPREDLYGYTF; DNA: TGTGCCACCAGCAGTCCCCGAGAAGACCTTTATGGCTACACCTTC; size: -; J: TRBJ1-2; D: -; V: TRBV15
CDR3: CAISETDSSNTGELFF; DNA: TGTGCCATCAGTGAAACGGACAGCTCGAACACCGGGGAGCTGTTTTTT; size: -; J: TRBJ2-2; D: -; V: TRBV10-3
CDR3: CASSQDGSSGNTIYF; DNA: TGTGCCAGCAGCCAGGACGGGAGCTCTGGAAACACCATATATTTT; size: -; J: TRBJ1-3; D: -; V: TRBV28
CDR3: CASSSGVLPQETQYF; DNA: TGTGCCAGCAGCTCAGGGGTCCTGCCTCAAGAGACCCAGTACTTC; size: -; J: TRBJ2-5; D: -; V: TRBV7-2
CDR3: CASSKTGAFYNEQFF; DNA: TGTGCCAGCAGTAAAACAGGGGCCTTCTACAATGAGCAGTTCTTC; size: -; J: TRBJ2-1; D: TRBD1; V: TRBV27
CDR3: CASSYFQDQETQYF; DNA: TGTGCCAGCAGTTACTTTCAGGATCAAGAGACCCAGTACTTC; size: -; J: TRBJ2-5; D: -; V: TRBV6-5
CDR3: CASSPTAGLRYQETQYF; DNA: TGTGCCAGTAGTCCGACAGCTGGATTGAGGTACCAAGAGACCCAGTACTTC; size: -; J: TRBJ2-5; D: -; V: TRBV19
CDR3: CASSSGTGELFF; DNA: TGTGCCAGCAGCTCGGGGACCGGGGAGCTGTTTTTT; size: -; J: TRBJ2-2; D: -; V: TRBV7-9
CDR3: CASKMFGTSGSKGNEQFF; DNA: TGTGCCAGCAAGATGTTCGGGACTAGCGGGAGCAAGGGCAATGAGCAGTTCTTC; size: once; J: TRBJ2-1; D: TRBD2; V: TRBV2
CDR3: CASSQDAITEAFF; DNA: TGTGCCAGCAGCCAAGATGCGATCACTGAAGCTTTCTTT; size: -; J: TRBJ1-1; D: -; V: TRBV5-6
CDR3: CASSPRDRVYNEQFF; DNA: TGTGCCAGCAGTCCCCGGGACAGGGTTTACAATGAGCAGTTCTTC; size: -; J: TRBJ2-1; D: TRBD1; V: TRBV28
CDR3: CASSFSRDTEAFF; DNA: TGTGCTAGCAGCTTTTCCCGGGACACTGAAGCTTTCTTT; size: -; J: TRBJ1-1; D: -; V: TRBV7-7
CDR3: CASSMVAGVDTGELFF; DNA: TGTGCCAGCAGCATGGTAGCGGGAGTCGACACCGGGGAGCTGTTTTTT; size: -; J: TRBJ2-2; D: TRBD2; V: TRBV7-9
CDR3: CASSYGNAGTGAYEQYF; DNA: TGTGCCAGCAGTTACGGTAATGCCGGGACTGGGGCATACGAGCAGTACTTC; size: -; J: TRBJ2-7; D: -; V: TRBV5-4
CDR3: CASSPSGQGNSPLHF; DNA: TGTGCCAGCAGCCCCTCCGGACAGGGGAATTCACCCCTCCACTTT; size: -; J: TRBJ1-6; D: TRBD1; V: TRBV6-5
CDR3: CASRKNPGGYGYTF; DNA: TGTGCCAGCCGCAAAAACCCAGGGGGATATGGCTACACCTTC; size: -; J: TRBJ1-2; D: TRBD1; V: TRBV27
CDR3: CAISESGPKGNEKLFF; DNA: TGTGCCATCAGTGAATCAGGTCCAAAAGGGAATGAAAAACTGTTTTTT; size: -; J: TRBJ1-4; D: -; V: TRBV10-3
CDR3: CASSLGLNNEQFF; DNA: TGTGCCAGCAGCTTAGGTTTAAACAATGAGCAGTTCTTC; size: -; J: TRBJ2-1; D: -; V: TRBV13
CDR3: CASSWHAGTGELFF; DNA: TGTGCCAGCAGTTGGCATGCGGGCACCGGGGAGCTGTTTTTT; size: -; J: TRBJ2-2; D: -; V: TRBV28
CDR3: CAWNRETGNTIYF; DNA: TGTGCCTGGAACAGGGAAACTGGAAACACCATATATTTT; size: -; J: TRBJ1-3; D: -; V: TRBV30
CDR3: CASSQDPGGVLYEQYF; DNA: TGCGCCAGCAGCCAAGATCCGGGAGGGGTGCTCTACGAGCAGTACTTC; size: -; J: TRBJ2-7; D: TRBD2; V: TRBV4-1
CDR3: CSVVLGTGTEAFF; DNA: TGCAGCGTTGTGTTAGGGACGGGCACTGAAGCTTTCTTT; size: -; J: TRBJ1-1; D: -; V: TRBV29-1